This T cell receptor (beta chain) was identified during a study of blood T cells in healthy people across ages. There are 15 residues in the CDR3. Deletions cut 4 bases from V and 13 bases from J, with 20 bases between. The V gene's germline CDR1 is SGHTA and CDR2 FQGNSA. Healthy Russian Caucasian donors spanned ages about 6 to 100 years. Primers used in a second PCR of about 6 to 12 cycles were a sample-barcoded 5' primer and a J-beta primer mix. TCRdb passed the 5' RACE reads through MiXCR, listing each CDR3 protein once. The table records approximately 810,000 distinct CDR3 sequences, under 35% of them present only once.

The chain has TRBV7-2 and TRBJ1-6; D might be TRBD1 (6 bases). The receptor's source is a woman at least 80 years old in good health. The sequenced sample consisted of blood. The CDR3 protein is CASSSRQVGDRPLHF. CDR3 DNA: TGTGCCAGCAGCTCCCGACAGGTTGGGGATCGGCCCCTCCACTTT.